The 28 T cell receptor beta chains listed next were all sequenced from one sample in a study of T cell repertoires in cytomegalovirus infection. TCRdb reprocessed the reads via MiXCR and lists one record per CDR3 protein. The sample yields fewer than 950,000 distinct CDR3 sequences, approximately 29% seen once. For these receptors, no antigen is known. The sequencing here drew on cultured CD8+ T cells from PBMCs, taken from culture after CMV antigen stimulation. The receptor set was obtained from a human donor in good health (CMV status not recorded). Some clones in this sample may be carry-over from other donors' samples.

This clonotype has at least ten counts. The rearrangement joins TRBV7-8 to TRBJ1-1; D remains unclear. This CDR3 has 14 residues. Germline loops: CDR1 SGHVS, CDR2 FQNEAQ. V lost 2 bases, J lost 8 bases, and 15 bases lay in between. The chain's CDR3 is CASSLFVSGGEAFF. In DNA form, the CDR3 reads TGTGCCAGCAGCTTATTTGTGTCGGGAGGAGAAGCTTTCTTT.

The J gene is TRBJ2-7, the V gene TRBV4-3; D gene uncertain. The CDR3 sequence is 15 residues long. Germline values: CDR1 LGHNA, CDR2 YSLEER. V shed 0 bases and J shed 3 bases, with 12 bases lying between them. The CDR3 DNA sequence: TGCGCCAGCAGCCAAGATCTAGGTGGTAGCTACGAGCAGTACGTC. Amino acids: CASSQDLGGSYEQYV.

This sequence joins TRBV19 and TRBJ1-2; D is possibly TRBD1 (6 bases). CDR3 length: 13 amino acids. V lost 4 bases and J lost 8, with 14 bases in between. The V gene's germline CDR1 is LNHDA and CDR2 SQIVND (reference sequence). The CDR3 DNA reads as TGTGCCAGTAGTACGACAGGAGTAAGGGGCTACACCTTC. This sequence encodes CASSTTGVRGYTF.

The chain combines TRBV10-2 with TRBJ1-1; 10 bases agree with TRBD1. Germline CDR1 reads WSHSY; CDR2 reads SAAADI. The CDR3 length is 15 residues. Trimming at V came to 3 bases and at J to 3 bases, leaving 4 bases not matched to a gene. The CDR3 sequence is CASSDWDRGDTEAFF. CDR3 DNA sequence: TGCGCCAGCAGTGACTGGGACAGGGGTGACACTGAAGCTTTCTTT.

The gene calls are TRBV5-4 and TRBJ1-6, with unresolved D. Per the germline V gene, CDR1 is SGHNT and CDR2 is YYREEE (reference sequence). The CDR3 has 19 amino acids. V lost 0 bases and J 3 bases, leaving 19 bases between the germline ends. This CDR3 is CASSLETEGYSIYNSPLHF. In nucleotides, the CDR3 is TGTGCCAGCAGCTTGGAGACCGAGGGATATTCAATCTATAATTCACCCCTCCACTTT. The variable domain in full, completed from reference TRBV5-4 and TRBJ1-6, reads ETGVTQSPTHLIKTRGQQVTLRCSSQSGHNTVSWYQQALGQGPQFIFQYYREEENGRGNFPPRFSGLQFPNYSSELNVNALELDDSALYLCASSLETEGYSIYNSPLHFGNGTRLTVT.

The chain couples TRBV19 to TRBJ2-2; no clear D. The V end lost 7 bases, the J end lost 5 bases, and 14 bases lay between the germline ends. The CDR3 covers 14 residues. Germline loops: CDR1 LNHDA, CDR2 SQIVND (reference sequence). The CDR3 reads CASTWAPWTGELFF. The CDR3 DNA is TGTGCCAGTACCTGGGCCCCATGGACCGGGGAGCTGTTTTTT. The variable domain in full, completed from reference TRBV19 and TRBJ2-2, reads DGGITQSPKYLFRKEGQNVTLSCEQNLNHDAMYWYRQDPGQGLRLIYYSQIVNDFQKGDIAEGYSVSREKKESFPLTVTSAQKNPTAFYLCASTWAPWTGELFFGEGSRLTVL.

The chain is built from TRBV25-1 and TRBJ2-3; D uncertain. The CDR3 consists of 13 residues. The germline V gene encodes CDR1 MGHDK and CDR2 SYGVNS. Trimming pared 1 base from V and 11 bases from J, leaving 13 bases between. The CDR3 here is CASSESGRVEQYF. Here the CDR3 DNA reads TGTGCCAGCAGTGAATCCGGGCGAGTGGAGCAGTATTTT.

The rearrangement links TRBV27 to TRBJ2-1; either TRBD1 or TRBD2 may supply D (5 bases each). CDR1 and CDR2 (germline): MNHEY, SMNVEV (reference sequence). The germline V and J ends were trimmed by 6 bases and 9 bases, with 24 bases remaining between them. This CDR3 is 16 amino acids long. CDR3 region: CASRLNTGPILSEQFF. CDR3 nucleotide sequence: TGTGCCAGCAGGCTAAATACGGGACCCATCTTGAGTGAGCAGTTCTTC.

This clonotype was seen a handful of times. The V and J genes are TRBV9 and TRBJ2-7, with D tentatively TRBD1 (6 bases). Trimming left V 3 bases short and J 3 bases short, with 16 bases between. Germline lookup yields CDR1 SGDLS and CDR2 YYNGEE. The CDR3 contains 15 residues. CDR3 in DNA: TGTGCCAGCAGCGCAGAGGGCAGGGGTGACTACGAGCAGTACTTC. Protein product: CASSAEGRGDYEQYF.

In this sample, this clonotype turned up a few times. The rearrangement links TRBV9 to TRBJ1-1; 10 bases map to TRBD1. The V gene's germline CDR1 is SGDLS and CDR2 YYNGEE. The CDR3 length is 21 residues. V gave up 0 bases and J gave up 4 bases; unmatched junction bases: 21. This CDR3 reads CASSVEGWNRDRGFGSTEAFF. The CDR3 DNA follows: TGTGCCAGCAGCGTAGAGGGGTGGAACCGGGACAGGGGTTTTGGAAGCACTGAAGCTTTCTTT.

In its sample, this clonotype was seen a few times. CDR3 nucleotide sequence: TGTGCCAGCAGTTACTCCGGCGGGGTCGATAGCACAGATACGCAGTATTTT. Translation gives CASSYSGGVDSTDTQYF. The chain is built from TRBV6-2 or TRBV6-3 and TRBJ2-3, with a possible D match to TRBD2 (6 bases). The CDR3 has 17 amino acids. V was trimmed by 0 bases and J by 0 bases, leaving 13 bases between them. The germline V gene has CDR1 MNHEY and CDR2 SVGEGT.

In its sample, this clonotype was seen many times. The V call is TRBV7-6, the J call TRBJ2-1; 10 bases align to TRBD1. Germline V gene data show CDR1 as SGHVS and CDR2 as FNYEAQ. This CDR3 is 16 amino acids long. Germline trimming cut 5 bases from V and 6 bases from J; bases unmatched to any gene: 10. CDR3 DNA sequence: TGTGCCAGCAGCCTGACAGGGGGCCCTATTCCCAATGAGCAGTTCTTC. Protein product: CASSLTGGPIPNEQFF. Full variable domain (rest looked up from reference TRBV7-6 and TRBJ2-1): GAGVSQSPRYKVTKRGQDVALRCDPISGHVSLYWYRQALGQGPEFLTYFNYEAQQDKSGLPNDRFSAERPEGSISTLTIQRTEQRDSAMYRCASSLTGGPIPNEQFFGPGTRLTVL.

At least ten counts were recorded for this clonotype. The rearrangement joins TRBV7-2 to TRBJ2-7; 8 nucleotides align to TRBD1. CDR3 length: 15 amino acids. Germline V gene lookup returns CDR1 SGHTA and CDR2 FQGNSA. V lost 3 bases, J lost 2 bases, and 6 bases stayed unmatched. CDR3 coding DNA: TGTGCCAGCAGCTTTCGGACAGGGAAAGCCTACGAGCAGTACGTC. It translates to CASSFRTGKAYEQYV.

A few counts support this clonotype. The chain carries TRBV5-4 and TRBJ2-1; 7 nucleotides align to TRBD2. With V trimmed by 4 bases and J by 3 bases, 13 bases remained unmatched. The CDR3 is 17 residues long. Germline V gene data show CDR1 as SGHNT and CDR2 as YYREEE (reference sequence). The CDR3, as DNA: TGTGCCAGCAGCCCGCGAGGGTTTGCGGGGGACTACAATGAGCAGTTCTTC. It codes for CASSPRGFAGDYNEQFF.

The gene calls are TRBV5-5 and TRBJ1-4, with D maybe TRBD1 (5 bases). V lost 3 bases to trimming and J lost 1 base, with 13 bases between them. Germline CDR1 is SGHKS and CDR2 is YYEKEE (reference sequence). The CDR3 extends over 16 amino acids. The CDR3 here is CASSSGMGRTNEKLFF. The CDR3, as DNA: TGTGCCAGCAGCTCGGGTATGGGACGAACTAATGAAAAACTGTTTTTT. The entire variable domain, with the rest obtained from reference TRBV5-5 and TRBJ1-4, is as follows: DAGVTQSPTHLIKTRGQQVTLRCSPISGHKSVSWYQQVLGQGPQFIFQYYEKEERGRGNFPDRFSARQFPNYSSELNVNALLLGDSALYLCASSSGMGRTNEKLFFGSGTQLSVL.

The genes are TRBV6-6 and TRBJ2-1, with D maybe TRBD1 (6 bases). This CDR3 has 14 residues. The V gene's germline CDR1 is MNHNY and CDR2 SVGAGI (reference sequence). V was trimmed by 5 bases and J by 4 bases, leaving 12 bases between them. The CDR3 DNA is TGTGCCAGCAGTCCCGCGACAGGTTACAATGAGCAGTTCTTC. Protein: CASSPATGYNEQFF.

This clonotype has only one observation. The J gene is TRBJ1-1, the V gene TRBV28, with D possibly TRBD1 on 6 matching bases. The germline gives CDR1 MDHEN, CDR2 SYDVKM. Deletions cut 10 bases from V and 3 bases from J, with 24 bases between. This CDR3 comprises 16 residues. For the CDR3, the DNA is TGTGCCACCACTACGGCCGGGACACTGGACGACACTGAAGCTTTCTTT. It is translated as CATTTAGTLDDTEAFF.

This clonotype was counted only a few times. The chain carries TRBV28 and TRBJ1-5; TRBD1 agrees at 8 bases. This CDR3 has 18 residues. The V gene end was trimmed by 7 bases and the J gene end by 3 bases; junction bases not matched to a gene: 17. In germline, CDR1 is MDHEN, CDR2 SYDVKM. CDR3 sequence: CASTRQFVKDRDNQPQHF. The CDR3 DNA follows: TGTGCCAGCACTAGACAGTTTGTGAAGGACAGGGACAATCAGCCCCAGCATTTT.

This clonotype appeared many times. The chain couples TRBV7-2 to TRBJ2-5, with a possible D match to TRBD1 (6 bases). This CDR3 comprises 13 residues. The V end lost 5 bases, the J end lost 2 bases, and 9 bases lay between the germline ends. Germline V gene lookup returns CDR1 SGHTA and CDR2 FQGNSA. CDR3 residues: CASSTGFQETQYF. The CDR3 DNA reads as TGTGCCAGCAGCACAGGGTTTCAAGAGACCCAGTACTTC.

The chain recombines TRBV4-1 with TRBJ2-7, with no clear D. The germline CDR1 and CDR2 sequences are MGHRA and YSYEKL. V was trimmed by 0 bases and J by 1 base, leaving 13 bases between them. The CDR3 has 16 amino acids. In nucleotides, the CDR3 is TGCGCCAGCAGCCAAGAAGCAGGAGTTGGTTCCTACGAGCAGTACGTC. It translates to CASSQEAGVGSYEQYV.

The chain uses TRBV2 and TRBJ1-2; a possible D gene is TRBD1 (5 bases). The CDR3 contains 15 residues. The V gene lost 6 bases and the J gene lost 3 bases, with 17 bases spanning the gap. Germline CDR1 reads SNHLY; CDR2 reads FYNNEI. CDR3 amino acids: CASSGEQETYYGYTF. CDR3 sequence (DNA): TGTGCCAGCAGCGGAGAACAGGAAACCTACTATGGCTACACCTTC.

The rearrangement uses TRBV27 and TRBJ2-3; D perhaps matches TRBD2 (6 bases). Trimming took 8 bases from V and 1 from J, leaving 13 bases between them. Germline-derived CDR1 and CDR2 are MNHEY and SMNVEV (reference sequence). The CDR3 length is 14 residues. Here the CDR3 reads CASSQREGTDTQYF. The CDR3 nucleotides are TGTGCCAGCTCTCAAAGGGAGGGCACAGATACGCAGTATTTT.

This clonotype was picked up many times. The V and J genes are TRBV7-2 and TRBJ1-1, with D uncertain. CDR1 and CDR2 (germline): SGHTA, FQGNSA. This CDR3 has 12 amino acids. The V gene lost 3 bases and the J gene lost 4 bases, with 6 bases spanning the gap. In DNA, the CDR3 is TGTGCCAGCAGCTTCGTGAGCACTGAAGCTTTCTTT. It specifies CASSFVSTEAFF.

This clonotype has more than one count but fewer than ten. The rearrangement uses TRBV19 and TRBJ2-1, with no clear D. Trimming pared 1 base from V and 4 bases from J, leaving 11 bases between. The V gene's germline CDR1 is LNHDA and CDR2 SQIVND (reference sequence). The CDR3 is made up of 15 amino acids. The CDR3 sequence is CASSIAGFAYNEQFF. CDR3 nucleotides: TGTGCCAGTAGTATAGCTGGGTTTGCGTACAATGAGCAGTTCTTC.

The V call is TRBV5-1, the J call TRBJ1-4; 7 positions agree with TRBD1. CDR1 SGHRS and CDR2 YFSETQ come from the germline V gene. The junction had 7 bases not matched to a gene; V was cut back by 2 bases and J by 3 bases. This CDR3 has 16 amino acids. In DNA form, the CDR3 reads TGCGCCAGCAGCTTTGATAGGGGGCGGGCTAATGAAAAACTGTTTTTT. It encodes CASSFDRGRANEKLFF.

In this sample, this clonotype turned up a few times. The chain joins TRBV7-8 to TRBJ1-5; D is unresolved. CDR3 length: 16 residues. Germline values: CDR1 SGHVS, CDR2 FQNEAQ. Trimming pared 1 base from V and 3 bases from J, leaving 13 bases between. The CDR3 coding sequence is TGTGCCAGCAGCTTAGAAATCTTTACGGACAATCAGCCCCAGCATTTT. Its translation: CASSLEIFTDNQPQHF.

The chain combines TRBV20-1 with TRBJ1-2; D uncertain. The length of the CDR3 is 17 residues. V dropped 0 bases and J dropped 0 bases, with 17 bases sitting between them. Per the germline V gene, CDR1 is DFQATT and CDR2 is SNEGSKA (reference sequence). The CDR3 nucleotides are TGCAGTGCTAGAGATGGACGCCAATCAATAGCTAACTATGGCTACACCTTC. It yields the protein CSARDGRQSIANYGYTF.

This clonotype has a handful of counts. This chain links TRBV27 with TRBJ1-5, with a tentative D call TRBD1 (6 bases). V was pared by 5 bases and J by 5 bases, with 13 bases between. Germline V gene data show CDR1 as MNHEY and CDR2 as SMNVEV (reference sequence). CDR3 length: 14 amino acids. CDR3 sequence: CASSPNRDDQPQHF. The CDR3 coding sequence is TGTGCCAGCAGTCCGAACAGGGACGATCAGCCCCAGCATTTT.